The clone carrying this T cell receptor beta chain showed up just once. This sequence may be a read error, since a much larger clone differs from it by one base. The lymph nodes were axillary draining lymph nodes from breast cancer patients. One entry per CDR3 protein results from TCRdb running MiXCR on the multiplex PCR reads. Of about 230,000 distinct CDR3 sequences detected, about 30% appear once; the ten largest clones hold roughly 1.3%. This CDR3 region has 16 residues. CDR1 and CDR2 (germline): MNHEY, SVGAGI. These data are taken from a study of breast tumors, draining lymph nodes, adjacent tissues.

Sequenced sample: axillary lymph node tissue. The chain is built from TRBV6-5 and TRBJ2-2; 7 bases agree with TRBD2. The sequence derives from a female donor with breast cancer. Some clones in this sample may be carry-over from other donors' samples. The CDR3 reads CAGRLFGTTNTGELFF. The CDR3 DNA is TGTGCCGGCAGGTTGTTCGGGACTACAAACACCGGGGAGCTGTTTTTT.